The clone carrying this T cell receptor (beta chain) appeared a few times. Its specificity is unknown. The CDR3 runs to 16 residues. CDR1 SGHDN and CDR2 FVKESK come from the germline V gene. V was pared by 0 bases and J by 4 bases, with 13 bases between. The data are from a study of CD8 T cells in ankylosing spondylitis. Overall study findings and caveats: Fewer than ten highly homologous variants made up a TCR beta motif that seemed to typify ankylosing spondylitis blood. Disease-linked clones, CD8+, were relatively rare in peripheral blood. Reportedly, significant enrichment of disease-linked clones occurred in matched ankylosing spondylitis synovial fluid. Before this, some motif variants had been reported in reactive arthritis synovial fluid and blood.

Libraries of TCR beta came from quantitative 5'-RACE with molecular barcodes. TCRdb redid the calling of the 5' RACE reads with MiXCR, one entry per CDR3 protein. The repertoire includes about 330,000 distinct CDR3 sequences, 7% to 9% of them detected once, and about 14% sits in the top ten. The specimen was blood, either unsorted or a sorted T cell fraction (not recorded which). This chain connects TRBV14 to TRBJ2-1; tentative D call: TRBD2 (5 bases). The sequence derives from a male donor with ankylosing spondylitis. The CDR3 DNA sequence: TGTGCCAGCAGCCAAGAGCTAGCCGATTTATACAATGAGCAGTTCTTC. This encodes CASSQELADLYNEQFF.